A single sample gave rise to the 24 T cell receptor beta chains below, sequenced in a study of T cell responses to AZD1222 COVID-19 vaccine. The method was immunoSEQ multiplex PCR; TCRdb's version includes in-frame clones alone and lacks a portion of them. The repertoire includes tens of thousands of clones, about 90% of them detected once, and 5.7% sits in the top ten. Sequenced here: peripheral blood, sampled on day 0 of AZD1222 vaccination. Source of these receptors: an adult in good health.

This chain connects TRBV30 to TRBJ1-1; D call uncertain. V was shortened by 8 bases and J by 0 bases, with 13 bases between the two germline ends. The CDR3 length is 13 residues. CDR1 GTSNPN and CDR2 SVGIG come from the germline V gene (reference sequence). The CDR3, as DNA: TGTGCCCTTATCGGGCAAATGAACACTGAAGCTTTCTTT. Translation: CALIGQMNTEAFF.

This clone was detected only once. This chain uses TRBV30 with TRBJ1-2; D is perhaps TRBD1 (6 bases). V lost 6 bases and J lost 0, with 17 bases in between. Germline loops: CDR1 GTSNPN, CDR2 SVGIG (reference sequence). The CDR3 consists of 15 residues. CDR3 in amino acids: CACLSRGGTNYGYTF. CDR3 bases: TGTGCCTGCCTATCCCGAGGGGGGACTAACTATGGCTACACCTTC.

The rearrangement links TRBV6-1 to TRBJ1-2, with 7 bases fitting TRBD1. Germline V gene sequence: CDR1 MNHNS, CDR2 SASEGT. The CDR3 sequence is 14 residues long. With 2 bases clipped from V and 0 bases from J, the junction kept 0 bases outside the gene matches. The CDR3 loop reads CASSEQGANYGYTF. CDR3 in DNA: TGTGCCAGCAGTGAACAGGGGGCTAACTATGGCTACACCTTC.

The chain employs TRBV2 and TRBJ1-2; 8 bases map to TRBD1. Trimming at V came to 7 bases and at J to 4 bases, leaving 20 bases not matched to a gene. In germline, CDR1 is SNHLY, CDR2 FYNNEI. The CDR3 has 18 residues. In nucleotides, the CDR3 is TGTGCCAGCACCCAAAGCCATCTTACAGGGGGTATTTTCTATGGCTACACCTTC. Translated, it gives CASTQSHLTGGIFYGYTF. Variable domain in full (rest from reference TRBV2 and TRBJ1-2): EPEVTQTPSHQVTQMGQEVILRCVPISNHLYFYWYRQILGQKVEFLVSFYNNEISEKSEIFDDQFSVERPDGSNFTLKIRSTKLEDSAMYFCASTQSHLTGGIFYGYTFGSGTRLTVV.

Written as DNA, the CDR3 is TGTGCCAGCAGCTTGGCCAGGCGGGTCGAGGGCTATGGCTACACCTTC. It specifies CASSLARRVEGYGYTF. The chain links TRBV5-6 to TRBJ1-2; D unresolved. V was shortened by 0 bases and J by 4 bases, with 16 bases between the two germline ends. In germline, CDR1 is SGHDT, CDR2 YYEEEE. The CDR3 is made up of 16 amino acids.

This rearrangement joins TRBV5-5 to TRBJ1-4; maybe TRBD1 (6 bases). Germline CDR1 is SGHKS and CDR2 is YYEKEE (reference sequence). V was pared by 0 bases and J by 4 bases, with 19 bases between. The CDR3 covers 18 residues. The CDR3, as DNA: TGTGCCAGCAGCTTGGAGTCGGGACTCGACAGGATTAATGAAAAACTGTTTTTT. The encoded protein is CASSLESGLDRINEKLFF.

The chain carries TRBV3-1 (or the pseudogene TRBV3-2) and TRBJ1-1; D gene uncertain. The V end lost 0 bases, the J end lost 7 bases, and 9 bases lay between the germline ends. Germline lookup yields CDR1 LGHDT and CDR2 YNNKEL (reference sequence). The CDR3 totals 13 residues. The CDR3 is CASSQDWGNEAFF. The CDR3 DNA reads as TGTGCCAGCAGCCAAGATTGGGGTAATGAAGCTTTCTTT.

The chain recombines TRBV3-1 (or the pseudogene TRBV3-2) with TRBJ2-5; D is unclear. Germline V gene data show CDR1 as LGHDT and CDR2 as YNNKEL (reference sequence). The CDR3 length is 14 residues. Between the trimmed V and J ends, which lost 4 bases and 7 bases, there was a span of 16 bases. CDR3 nucleotide sequence: TGTGCCAGCAGCCCCTTAAGGGCTTCTGTGACCCAGTACTTC. This translates into CASSPLRASVTQYF.

The CDR3 nucleotides read TGTGCCAGCAGCCCATCACATTCCAGCGACACTGAAGCTTTCTTT. It yields the protein CASSPSHSSDTEAFF. V is TRBV6-6 and J is TRBJ1-1; the D is unclear. The germline V gene has CDR1 MNHNY and CDR2 SVGAGI (reference sequence). Trimming removed 6 bases from V and 3 bases from J, with 17 bases in between. This CDR3 is 15 amino acids long.

V gene TRBV6-2 or TRBV6-3 combines with J gene TRBJ1-5; weak D call: TRBD1 (6 bases). This CDR3 has 14 amino acids. Germline CDR1 and CDR2: MNHEY and SVGEGT. The V gene lost 2 bases and the J gene lost 4 bases, with 9 bases spanning the gap. CDR3 DNA: TGTGCCAGCAGTTACAGGGACACTAATCAGCCCCAGCATTTT. Residues: CASSYRDTNQPQHF.

The genes are TRBV11-2 and TRBJ1-5; D gene uncertain. V lost 2 bases, J lost 7 bases, and 6 bases lay in between. Germline V gives CDR1 SGHAT, CDR2 FQNNGV. The CDR3 is 12 amino acids. The CDR3 sequence is CASSLSGQPQHF. In DNA, the CDR3 is TGTGCCAGCAGCTTAAGTGGGCAGCCCCAGCATTTT.

The chain has TRBV3-1 (or the pseudogene TRBV3-2) and TRBJ1-6; TRBD1 aligns across 9 bases. The CDR3 totals 15 residues. J gave up 7 bases and V 1 base, and 2 bases lay outside the gene matches. Germline V gene sequence: CDR1 LGHDT, CDR2 YNNKEL (reference sequence). As DNA, the CDR3 is TGTGCCAGCAGCCAAGTTGGGACAGGGAATTCACCCCTCCACTTT. Translating it yields CASSQVGTGNSPLHF.

V and J are TRBV5-1 and TRBJ1-5; possible D gene TRBD1, 6 bases. V shed 0 bases and J shed 0 bases, with 10 bases lying between them. Germline loops: CDR1 SGHRS, CDR2 YFSETQ. This CDR3 is 16 amino acids long. CDR3 coding DNA: TGCGCCAGCAGCTTGGATCCAGGGGTTAGCAATCAGCCCCAGCATTTT. This encodes CASSLDPGVSNQPQHF.

The chain carries TRBV5-4 and TRBJ2-1; D perhaps matches TRBD1 (5 bases). V lost 4 bases and J 3 bases, leaving 20 bases between the germline ends. The CDR3 extends over 17 amino acids. CDR1 and CDR2 from the germline V gene are SGHNT and YYREEE (reference sequence). DNA of the CDR3: TGTGCCAGCAGCCCAGACAGCGACAATAGGATCTACAATGAGCAGTTCTTC. Its protein is CASSPDSDNRIYNEQFF.

The V gene is TRBV4-3, the J gene TRBJ2-1; no firm D call. Germline CDR1 is LGHNA and CDR2 is YSLEER. The CDR3 totals 15 residues. The germline V and J ends were trimmed by 0 bases and 4 bases, with 10 bases remaining between them. The CDR3 coding sequence is TGCGCCAGCAGCCAAGATTGGACGGTTTACAATGAGCAGTTCTTC. Encoded protein: CASSQDWTVYNEQFF.

The chain carries TRBV4-1 and TRBJ1-2; D may be TRBD1 (5 bases). CDR3 length: 14 amino acids. V shed 1 base and J shed 4 bases, with 10 bases lying between them. CDR1 MGHRA and CDR2 YSYEKL come from the germline V gene. CDR3 coding DNA: TGCGCCAGCAGCCAAGGGGGACTGAGCTATGGCTACACCTTC. Residues: CASSQGGLSYGYTF.

The genes are TRBV27 and TRBJ2-5; D is perhaps TRBD1 or TRBD2 (6 bases each). The V gene lost 2 bases and the J gene lost 7 bases, with 20 bases spanning the gap. Germline CDR1 MNHEY, CDR2 SMNVEV (reference sequence). This CDR3 is 16 amino acids long. DNA for the CDR3: TGTGCCAGCAGTTTAGGAGGGGGGCCATTTTTAGGGACCCAGTACTTC. Protein: CASSLGGGPFLGTQYF.

This rearrangement joins TRBV18 to TRBJ1-5; perhaps TRBD1 as D (6 bases). The CDR3 is 15 amino acids. From germline, CDR1 is KGHSH and CDR2 LQKENI. Trimming removed 5 bases from V and 7 bases from J, with 18 bases in between. CDR3 loop: CASSTTRGKGQPQHF. DNA for the CDR3: TGTGCCAGCTCAACAACGAGGGGGAAGGGGCAGCCCCAGCATTTT.

The chain uses TRBV10-3 and TRBJ2-1; D may match TRBD1 or TRBD2 (5 bases each). This CDR3 has 15 residues. The germline CDR1 and CDR2 sequences are ENHRY and SYGVKD. With 0 bases removed from V and 8 bases from J, the gap between germline ends came to 14 bases. The DNA of the CDR3 is TGTGCCATCAGTGAGTCGGGGACCTTGATCTATGAGCAGTTCTTC. Protein: CAISESGTLIYEQFF.

The chain links TRBV28 to TRBJ2-7, with D perhaps TRBD2 (5 bases). V shed 6 bases and J shed 0 bases, with 12 bases lying between them. Per germline, CDR1 MDHEN and CDR2 SYDVKM. This CDR3 has 14 amino acids. CDR3: CASSLRGYSYEQYF. CDR3 DNA: TGTGCCAGCAGCCTCAGAGGGTACTCCTACGAGCAGTACTTC.

Concerning this clone itself: Since no conserved phenylalanine or tryptophan closes the CDR3, a read error is the likely cause. V and J are TRBV6-2 or TRBV6-3 and TRBJ1-6; unclear D gene. The V gene's germline CDR1 is MNHEY and CDR2 SVGEGT. This CDR3 region has 15 residues. Trimming shortened V by 2 bases and J by 0 bases, and 5 bases separated the two germline ends. The CDR3 sequence: CASSYVSSYNSPLHS. For the CDR3, the DNA is TGTGCCAGCAGTTACGTTAGCTCCTATAATTCACCCCTCCACTCT.

This clone was found a few times. V and J are TRBV14 and TRBJ1-1, with D perhaps matching TRBD1 (5 bases). CDR3 length equals 13 residues. The germline V gene has CDR1 SGHDN and CDR2 FVKESK. V dropped 3 bases and J dropped 7 bases, with 12 bases sitting between them. The CDR3 protein is CASSQWDRGEAFF. The CDR3 region has the DNA TGTGCCAGCAGCCAGTGGGACCGGGGTGAAGCTTTCTTT.

The V gene is TRBV25-1, the J gene TRBJ2-7; 8 bases line up with TRBD1. The CDR3 runs to 15 residues. The trim removed 1 base at V and 3 bases at J, leaving 5 bases unmatched. Per the germline V gene, CDR1 is MGHDK and CDR2 is SYGVNS. Written as DNA, the CDR3 is TGTGCCAGCAGTGAATCATGGACAGGGCACTACGAGCAGTACTTC. It specifies CASSESWTGHYEQYF.

The rearrangement joins TRBV27 to TRBJ1-2; 7 nucleotides agree with TRBD1. V shed 4 bases and J 4 bases; nucleotides not matched to a gene: 12. The CDR3 covers 16 residues. In germline, CDR1 is MNHEY, CDR2 SMNVEV (reference sequence). The CDR3 loop is CASSSAIGGTGYGYTF. The DNA of the CDR3 is TGTGCCAGCAGTTCAGCAATAGGGGGCACGGGCTATGGCTACACCTTC.